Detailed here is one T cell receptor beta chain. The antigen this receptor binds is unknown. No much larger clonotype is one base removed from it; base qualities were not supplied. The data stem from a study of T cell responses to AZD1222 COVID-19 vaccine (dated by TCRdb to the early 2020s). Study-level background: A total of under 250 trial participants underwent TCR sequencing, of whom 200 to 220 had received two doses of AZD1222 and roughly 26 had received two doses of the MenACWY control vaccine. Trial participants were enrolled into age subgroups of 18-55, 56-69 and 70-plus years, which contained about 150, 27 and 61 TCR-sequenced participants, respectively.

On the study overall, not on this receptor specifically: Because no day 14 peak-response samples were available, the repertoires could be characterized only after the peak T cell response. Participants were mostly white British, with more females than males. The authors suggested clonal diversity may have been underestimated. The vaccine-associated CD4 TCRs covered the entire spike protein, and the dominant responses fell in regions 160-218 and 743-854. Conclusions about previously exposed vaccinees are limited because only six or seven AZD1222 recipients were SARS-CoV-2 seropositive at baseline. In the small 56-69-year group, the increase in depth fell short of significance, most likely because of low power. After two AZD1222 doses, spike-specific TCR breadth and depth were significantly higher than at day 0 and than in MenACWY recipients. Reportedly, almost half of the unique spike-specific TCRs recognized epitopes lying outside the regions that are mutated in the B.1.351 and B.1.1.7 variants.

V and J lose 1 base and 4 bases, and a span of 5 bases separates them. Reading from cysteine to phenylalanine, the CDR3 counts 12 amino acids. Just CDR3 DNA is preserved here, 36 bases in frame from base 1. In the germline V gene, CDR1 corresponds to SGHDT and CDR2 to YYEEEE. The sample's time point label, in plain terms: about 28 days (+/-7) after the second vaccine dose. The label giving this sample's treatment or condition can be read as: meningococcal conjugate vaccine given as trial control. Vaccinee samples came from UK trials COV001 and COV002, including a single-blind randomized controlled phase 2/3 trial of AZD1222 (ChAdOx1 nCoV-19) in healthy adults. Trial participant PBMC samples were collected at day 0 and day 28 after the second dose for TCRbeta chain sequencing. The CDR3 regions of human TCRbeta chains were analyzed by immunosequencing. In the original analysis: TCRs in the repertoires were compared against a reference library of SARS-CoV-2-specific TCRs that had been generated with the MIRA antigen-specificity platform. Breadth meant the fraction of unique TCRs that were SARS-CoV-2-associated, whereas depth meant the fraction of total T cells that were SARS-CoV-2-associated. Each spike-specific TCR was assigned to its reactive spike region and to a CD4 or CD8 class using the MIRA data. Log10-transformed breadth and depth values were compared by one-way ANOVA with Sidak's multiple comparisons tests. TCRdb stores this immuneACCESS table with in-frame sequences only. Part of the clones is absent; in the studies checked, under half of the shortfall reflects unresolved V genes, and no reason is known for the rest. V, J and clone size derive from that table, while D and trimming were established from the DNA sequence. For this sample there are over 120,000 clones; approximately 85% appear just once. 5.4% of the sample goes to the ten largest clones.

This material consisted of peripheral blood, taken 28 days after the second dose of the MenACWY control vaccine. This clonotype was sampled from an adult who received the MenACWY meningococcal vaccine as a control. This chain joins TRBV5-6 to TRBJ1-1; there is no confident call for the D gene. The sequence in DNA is TGTGCCAGCAGCTTGAGGGCCACTGAAGCTTTCTTT. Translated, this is CASSLRATEAFF.